Below are 12 T cell receptor beta chains sequenced from a single sample in a study of breast tumors, draining lymph nodes, adjacent tissues. Axillary draining lymph nodes of breast cancer patients supplied the node samples. TCRdb re-called the multiplex PCR reads with MiXCR, one entry per CDR3 protein. The top ten clones hold roughly 2.8% of a sample with around 150,000 distinct CDR3 sequences, 20% to 25% of them seen once. Specimen: axillary lymph node tissue. These receptor sequences come from a female donor with breast cancer. Some clones in this sample may be carry-over from other donors' samples.

The chain joins TRBV6-2 or TRBV6-3 to TRBJ2-2; D unresolved. The germline CDR1 and CDR2 sequences are MNHEY and SVGEGT. V shed 4 bases and J shed 8 bases, with 17 bases lying between them. There are 15 residues in the CDR3. CDR3 region: CASSSWSAPAGELFF. CDR3 DNA: TGTGCCAGCAGTTCCTGGAGTGCCCCGGCTGGGGAGCTGTTTTTT.

This clonotype was recorded many times. The chain couples TRBV5-1 to TRBJ2-7; weak D call: TRBD2 (7 bases). The germline V and J ends were trimmed by 4 bases and 4 bases, with 24 bases remaining between them. This CDR3 region has 17 residues. The V gene's germline CDR1 is SGHRS and CDR2 YFSETQ. The CDR3 DNA follows: TGCGCCAGCAGCCCCGGCCTTACTAGGAGGGGGGGATACGAGCAGTACTTC. It codes for CASSPGLTRRGGYEQYF.

This clonotype was seen repeatedly, ten times or more. This chain joins TRBV11-3 and TRBJ2-2, with D possibly matching TRBD2 (7 bases). The CDR3 length is 15 residues. CDR1 is SGHNT and CDR2 is YENEEA in the germline V gene. V dropped 1 base and J dropped 8 bases, with 14 bases sitting between them. CDR3 region: CASSLVGGVAGELFF. As DNA, the CDR3 is TGTGCCAGCAGCTTAGTAGGGGGGGTCGCTGGGGAGCTGTTTTTT. Full variable domain (remainder filled in from reference TRBV11-3 and TRBJ2-2): EAGVVQSPRYKIIEKKQPVAFWCNPISGHNTLYWYLQNLGQGPELLIRYENEEAVDDSQLPKDRFSAERLKGVDSTLKIQPAELGDSAVYLCASSLVGGVAGELFFGEGSRLTVL.

Turning to this clonotype: With a much larger clone just one base away, this may be a read error. The V gene is TRBV6-2 or TRBV6-3, the J gene TRBJ2-7; a possible D gene is TRBD2 (6 bases). The V gene lost 6 bases and the J gene lost 2 bases, with 20 bases spanning the gap. Germline CDR1 is MNHEY and CDR2 is SVGEGT. The CDR3 spans 16 residues. The CDR3 DNA sequence: TGTGCCAGCAGCTACCTCCTGGCGGGAAGTCCCTACGAGCAGTACTTC. Translated, it gives CASSYLLAGSPYEQYF.

For this clonotype: With a much larger clone just one base away, this may be a read error. The V and J genes are TRBV12-3 or TRBV12-4 and TRBJ2-5, with D unresolved. The CDR3 contains 11 residues. The DNA for the CDR3 is TGTGCCAGCAGCCCCGGGCAGACCCGGTACTTC. Protein: CASSPGQTRYF.

This clonotype was observed many times. The J gene is TRBJ2-3, the V gene TRBV27; D is unclear. This CDR3 contains 12 residues. The V and J ends lost 4 bases and 6 bases respectively, with 8 bases between them. CDR1 is MNHEY and CDR2 is SMNVEV in the germline V gene (reference sequence). CDR3 in amino acids: CASSSYGDTQYF. CDR3 DNA sequence: TGTGCCAGCAGTTCCTACGGGGATACGCAGTATTTT.

This clonotype was seen only once. It is likely a read error, because the conserved phenylalanine at the end of the CDR3 is missing. This sequence joins TRBV5-1 and TRBJ1-2; D gene uncertain. CDR1 SGHRS and CDR2 YFSETQ come from the germline V gene. V lost 4 bases and J lost 0, with 13 bases in between. This CDR3 has 15 amino acids. CDR3 residues: CASSLEAGANYGYTC. CDR3 coding DNA: TGCGCCAGCAGCCTGGAGGCAGGAGCTAACTATGGCTACACCTGC.

This clonotype was seen ten or more times. This chain links TRBV2 with TRBJ1-5, with TRBD1 matching over 9 bases. With 6 bases clipped from V and 4 bases from J, the junction kept 4 bases outside the gene matches. In germline, CDR1 is SNHLY, CDR2 FYNNEI. This CDR3 has 14 residues. The CDR3 DNA sequence: TGTGCCAGCAGAGCCGGGACAGGGAATCAGCCCCAGCATTTT. This gives the protein CASRAGTGNQPQHF.

This clonotype was picked up a small number of times. V is TRBV6-5 and J is TRBJ2-2; 11 bases are a match to TRBD2. CDR1 and CDR2 from the germline V gene are MNHEY and SVGAGI. Trimming removed 5 bases from V and 2 bases from J; junction bases left unmatched: 7. This CDR3 comprises 17 residues. CDR3 coding DNA: TGTGCCAGCAGTATCCGACTAGCGGGAAGCAACACCGGGGAGCTGTTTTTT. This codes for CASSIRLAGSNTGELFF.

This CDR3 is CATRTVGYTF. CDR3 nucleotide sequence: TGTGCCACTAGGACGGTTGGCTACACCTTC. V and J are TRBV19 and TRBJ1-2, with D hard to call. V was trimmed by 10 bases and J by 7 bases, leaving 10 bases between them. From germline, CDR1 is LNHDA and CDR2 SQIVND (reference sequence). CDR3 length equals 10 residues.

This clonotype was seen at least ten times. The CDR3 DNA reads as TGCAGTGCTAGCCAAACAGGGGGCGGGGAGCTGTTTTTT. Translation gives CSASQTGGGELFF. This chain joins TRBV20-1 and TRBJ2-2; 8 nucleotides agree with TRBD1. Germline CDR1 reads DFQATT; CDR2 reads SNEGSKA (reference sequence). Trimming cost V 3 bases and J 7 bases; bases outside gene matches: 4. The CDR3 is 13 residues long.

With regard to this clonotype: One end of the junction is discordant with germline, which a read error may explain. V usage is TRBV20-1 and J usage is TRBJ2-5; the match to TRBD1 covers 8 bases. This CDR3 is 15 amino acids long. Germline CDR1 and CDR2: DFQATT and SNEGSKA (reference sequence). As DNA, the CDR3 is TGCAGTGCCCCACGAACAGGGGGGCTGAAAGAGGCCCAGTACTTC. Translating it yields CSAPRTGGLKEAQYF.